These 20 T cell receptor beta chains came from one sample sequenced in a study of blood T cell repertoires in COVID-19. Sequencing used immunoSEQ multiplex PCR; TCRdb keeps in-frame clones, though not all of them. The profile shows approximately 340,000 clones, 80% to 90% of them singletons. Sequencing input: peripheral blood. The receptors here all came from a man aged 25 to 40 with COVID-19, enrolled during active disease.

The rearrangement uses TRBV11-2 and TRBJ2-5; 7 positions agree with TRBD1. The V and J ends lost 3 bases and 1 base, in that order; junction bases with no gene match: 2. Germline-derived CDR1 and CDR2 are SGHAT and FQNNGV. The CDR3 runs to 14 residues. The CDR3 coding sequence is TGTGCCAGCAGCTTTTACAGGGGCCAAGAGACCCAGTACTTC. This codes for CASSFYRGQETQYF. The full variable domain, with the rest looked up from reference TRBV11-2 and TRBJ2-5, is EAGVAQSPRYKIIEKRQSVAFWCNPISGHATLYWYQQILGQGPKLLIQFQNNGVVDDSQLPKDRFSAERLKGVDSTLKIQPAKLEDSAVYLCASSFYRGQETQYFGPGTRLLVL.

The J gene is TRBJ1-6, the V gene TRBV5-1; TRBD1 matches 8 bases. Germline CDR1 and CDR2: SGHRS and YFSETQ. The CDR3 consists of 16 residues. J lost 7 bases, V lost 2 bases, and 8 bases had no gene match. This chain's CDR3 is CASSFYPTGENSPLHF. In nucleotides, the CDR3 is TGCGCCAGCAGCTTCTATCCGACAGGGGAAAATTCACCCCTCCACTTT.

The CDR3: CASSGGGEETQYF. The CDR3 DNA reads TGTGCCAGCAGCGGAGGGGGAGAAGAGACCCAGTACTTC. The V call is TRBV9, the J call TRBJ2-5, with D possibly being TRBD1 (6 bases). The CDR3 contains 13 residues. Trimming shortened V by 3 bases and J by 3 bases, and 9 bases separated the two germline ends. Germline assignment: CDR1 SGDLS and CDR2 YYNGEE.

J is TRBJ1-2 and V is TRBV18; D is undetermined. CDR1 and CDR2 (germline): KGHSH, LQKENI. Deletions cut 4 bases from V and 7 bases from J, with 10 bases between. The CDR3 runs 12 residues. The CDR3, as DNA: TGTGCCAGCTCACAAGGAGTGAGTGGCTACACCTTC. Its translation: CASSQGVSGYTF.

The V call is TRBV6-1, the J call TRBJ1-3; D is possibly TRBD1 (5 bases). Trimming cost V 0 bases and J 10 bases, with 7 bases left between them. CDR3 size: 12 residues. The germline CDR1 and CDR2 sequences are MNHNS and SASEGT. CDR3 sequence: CASSEARGTIYF. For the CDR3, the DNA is TGTGCCAGCAGTGAAGCTCGGGGGACCATATATTTT.

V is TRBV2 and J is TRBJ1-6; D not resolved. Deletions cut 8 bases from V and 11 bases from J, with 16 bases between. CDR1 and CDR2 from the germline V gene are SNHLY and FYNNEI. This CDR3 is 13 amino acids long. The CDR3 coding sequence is TGTGCCAGCTGCCTGGGCACCCAAACACCCCTCCACTTT. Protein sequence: CASCLGTQTPLHF.

CDR3 region: CASTFLGGNTEAFF. In DNA, the CDR3 is TGTGCCAGCACCTTCCTTGGAGGGAACACTGAAGCTTTCTTT. The chain joins TRBV6-6 to TRBJ1-1; D gene ambiguous. The V gene's germline CDR1 is MNHNY and CDR2 SVGAGI (reference sequence). V lost 7 bases and J 1 base, leaving 13 bases between the germline ends. This CDR3 region has 14 residues.

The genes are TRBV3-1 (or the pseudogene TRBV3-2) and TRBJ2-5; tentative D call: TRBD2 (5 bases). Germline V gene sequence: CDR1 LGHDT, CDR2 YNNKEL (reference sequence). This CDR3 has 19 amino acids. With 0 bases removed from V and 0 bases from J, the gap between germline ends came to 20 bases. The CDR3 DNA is TGTGCCAGCAGCCAAGATGCCCGGCGGTCGGGGAATTACCAAGAGACCCAGTACTTC. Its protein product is CASSQDARRSGNYQETQYF.

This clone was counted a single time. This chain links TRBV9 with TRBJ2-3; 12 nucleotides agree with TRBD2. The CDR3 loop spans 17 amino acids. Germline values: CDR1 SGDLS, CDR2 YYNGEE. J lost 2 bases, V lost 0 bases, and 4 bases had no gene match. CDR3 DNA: TGTGCCAGCAGCGTAGGTTGGACTAGCGGGGTCACAGATACGCAGTATTTT. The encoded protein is CASSVGWTSGVTDTQYF.

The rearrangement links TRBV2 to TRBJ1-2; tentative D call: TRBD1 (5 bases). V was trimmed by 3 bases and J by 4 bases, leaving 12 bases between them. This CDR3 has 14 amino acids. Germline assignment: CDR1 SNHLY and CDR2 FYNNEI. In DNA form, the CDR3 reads TGTGCCAGCAGTGAGGGGCCGGGCCCCTATGGCTACACCTTC. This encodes CASSEGPGPYGYTF.

The CDR3 protein is CASSTPGQFNEKLFF. For the CDR3, the DNA is TGTGCCAGCAGCACCCCGGGACAGTTCAATGAAAAACTGTTTTTT. The V call is TRBV9, the J call TRBJ1-4; 7 bases fit TRBD1. The CDR3 extends over 15 amino acids. Germline values: CDR1 SGDLS, CDR2 YYNGEE. The trim removed 4 bases at V and 5 bases at J, leaving 8 bases unmatched.

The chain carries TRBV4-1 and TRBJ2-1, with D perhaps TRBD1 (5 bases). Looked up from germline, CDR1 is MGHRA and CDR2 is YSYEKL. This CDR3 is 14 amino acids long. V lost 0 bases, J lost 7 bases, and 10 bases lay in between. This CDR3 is CASSQEMDTNEQFF. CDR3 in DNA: TGCGCCAGCAGCCAAGAGATGGACACAAATGAGCAGTTCTTC.

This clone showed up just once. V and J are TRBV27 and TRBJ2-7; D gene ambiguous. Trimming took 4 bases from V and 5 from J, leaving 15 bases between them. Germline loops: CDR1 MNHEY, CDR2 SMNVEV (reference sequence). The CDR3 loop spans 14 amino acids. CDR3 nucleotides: TGTGCCAGCAGTTATGGCCCTCTCAACAACGAGCAGTACTTC. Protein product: CASSYGPLNNEQYF.

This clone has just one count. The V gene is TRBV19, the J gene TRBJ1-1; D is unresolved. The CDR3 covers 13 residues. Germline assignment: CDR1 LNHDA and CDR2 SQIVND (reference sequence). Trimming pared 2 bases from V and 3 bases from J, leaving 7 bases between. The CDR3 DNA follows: TGTGCCAGTAGTATACAGGTCCACACTGAAGCTTTCTTT. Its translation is CASSIQVHTEAFF.

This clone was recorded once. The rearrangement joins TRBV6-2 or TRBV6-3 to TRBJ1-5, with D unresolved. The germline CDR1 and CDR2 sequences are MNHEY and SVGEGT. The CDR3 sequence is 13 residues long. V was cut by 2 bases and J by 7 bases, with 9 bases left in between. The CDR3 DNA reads TGTGCCAGCAGTTACGACGCGGGGCAGCCCCAGCATTTT. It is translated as CASSYDAGQPQHF.

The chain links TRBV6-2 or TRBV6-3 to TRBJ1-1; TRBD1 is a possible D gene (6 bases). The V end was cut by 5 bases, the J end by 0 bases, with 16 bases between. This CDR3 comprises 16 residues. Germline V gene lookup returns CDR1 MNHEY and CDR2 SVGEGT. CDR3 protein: CASSRTQGSMNTEAFF. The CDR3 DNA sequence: TGTGCCAGCAGTAGAACACAGGGTTCCATGAACACTGAAGCTTTCTTT.

The CDR3: CASSLDPAISGYTF. DNA for the CDR3: TGTGCCAGCAGCCTAGACCCGGCGATTAGTGGCTACACCTTC. The gene calls are TRBV6-5 and TRBJ1-2; D remains ambiguous. Trimming took 6 bases from V and 7 from J, leaving 18 bases between them. Germline V lookup: CDR1 MNHEY, CDR2 SVGAGI. The CDR3 is made up of 14 amino acids.

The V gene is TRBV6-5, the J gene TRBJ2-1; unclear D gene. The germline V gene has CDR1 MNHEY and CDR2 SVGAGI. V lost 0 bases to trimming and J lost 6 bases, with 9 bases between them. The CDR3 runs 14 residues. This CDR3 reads CASSYSPAGNEQFF. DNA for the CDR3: TGTGCCAGCAGTTACTCCCCCGCCGGCAATGAGCAGTTCTTC.

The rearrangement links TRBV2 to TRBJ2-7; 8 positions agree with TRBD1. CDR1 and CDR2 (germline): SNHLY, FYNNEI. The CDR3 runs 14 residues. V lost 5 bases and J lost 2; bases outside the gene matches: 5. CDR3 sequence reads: CASSRRQGTYEQYF. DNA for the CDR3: TGTGCCAGCAGTCGACGACAGGGGACCTACGAGCAGTACTTC.

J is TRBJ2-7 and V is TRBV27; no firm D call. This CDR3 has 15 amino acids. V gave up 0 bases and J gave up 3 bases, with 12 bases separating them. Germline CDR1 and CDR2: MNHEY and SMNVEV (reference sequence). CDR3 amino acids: CASSLSLLPYYEQYF. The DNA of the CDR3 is TGTGCCAGCAGTTTATCCCTACTACCTTACTACGAGCAGTACTTC.